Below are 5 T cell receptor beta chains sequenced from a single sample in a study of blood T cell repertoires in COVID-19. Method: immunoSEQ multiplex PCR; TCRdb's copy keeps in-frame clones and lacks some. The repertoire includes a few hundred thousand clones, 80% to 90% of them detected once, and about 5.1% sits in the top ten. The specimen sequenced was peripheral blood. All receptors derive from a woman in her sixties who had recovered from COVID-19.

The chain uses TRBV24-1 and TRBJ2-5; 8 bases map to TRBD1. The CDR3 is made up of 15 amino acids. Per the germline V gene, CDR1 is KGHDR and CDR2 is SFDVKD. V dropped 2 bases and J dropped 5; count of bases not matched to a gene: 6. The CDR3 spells CATSDSKTGEETQYF. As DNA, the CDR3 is TGTGCCACCAGTGATTCGAAGACAGGGGAGGAGACCCAGTACTTC.

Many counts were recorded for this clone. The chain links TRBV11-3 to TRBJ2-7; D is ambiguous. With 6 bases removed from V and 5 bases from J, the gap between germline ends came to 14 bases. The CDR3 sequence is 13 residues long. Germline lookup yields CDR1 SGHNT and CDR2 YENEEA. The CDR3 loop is CASSIGRLDEQYF. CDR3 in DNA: TGTGCCAGCAGTATTGGCAGATTGGACGAGCAGTACTTC.

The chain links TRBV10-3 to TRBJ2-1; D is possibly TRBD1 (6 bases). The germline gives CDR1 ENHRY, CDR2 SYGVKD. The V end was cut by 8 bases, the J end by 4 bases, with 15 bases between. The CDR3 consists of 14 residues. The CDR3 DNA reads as TGTGCCATCGGCCCAGGGGTAGGGTACAATGAGCAGTTCTTC. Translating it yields CAIGPGVGYNEQFF.

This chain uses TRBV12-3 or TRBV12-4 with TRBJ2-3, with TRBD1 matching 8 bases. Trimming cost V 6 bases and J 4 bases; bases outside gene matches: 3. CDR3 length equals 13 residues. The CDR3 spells CASSLTGADTQYF. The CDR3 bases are TGTGCCAGCAGCTTGACAGGGGCAGATACGCAGTATTTT.

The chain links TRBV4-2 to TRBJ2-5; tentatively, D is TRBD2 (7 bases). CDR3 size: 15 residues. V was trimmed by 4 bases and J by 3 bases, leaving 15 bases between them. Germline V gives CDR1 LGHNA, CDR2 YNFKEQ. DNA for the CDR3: TGTGCCAGCAGCCTCCTTAGGGGGGGAGAAGAGACCCAGTACTTC. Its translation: CASSLLRGGEETQYF.